The rows below give T cell receptor beta chains drawn from one sample of a study of cytomegalovirus exposure and HLA in healthy donors. The table came from immunoSEQ multiplex PCR; TCRdb's copy has only in-frame clones and leaves some out. The profile shows 200,000 to 300,000 clones, roughly 81% of them singletons. The material sequenced was PBMCs. These receptor sequences come from a woman between 40 and 55 years old in good health and CMV-seropositive. The CDR3 runs from the conserved cysteine through the conserved F or W. The D gene is left open where the match is weak. A row's size may be missing; if present it is once, few, many or a size class.

J gene: TRBJ2-1; clone size: few; D gene: TRBD2; V gene: TRBV7-2; CDR3 protein: CASSLGTSGSRDEQFF; CDR3 DNA: TGTGCCAGCAGCCTAGGGACTAGCGGGAGTAGGGATGAGCAGTTCTTC
J gene: TRBJ2-1; clone size: .; D gene: TRBD1; V gene: TRBV7-2; CDR3 protein: CASSLTLDRVYNEQFF; CDR3 DNA: TGTGCCAGCAGCTTAACCCTGGACAGGGTTTACAATGAGCAGTTCTTC
J gene: TRBJ2-7; clone size: .; D gene: TRBD2; V gene: TRBV27; CDR3 protein: CASSPFTSGKKGFSYEQYF; CDR3 DNA: TGTGCCAGCAGTCCCTTTACTAGCGGGAAAAAAGGATTCTCCTACGAGCAGTACTTC
J gene: TRBJ2-2; clone size: .; D gene: .; V gene: TRBV10-2; CDR3 protein: CASSGQGPDTGELFF; CDR3 DNA: TGCGCCAGCAGTGGGCAGGGGCCCGACACCGGGGAGCTGTTTTTT
J gene: TRBJ2-7; clone size: .; D gene: .; V gene: TRBV2; CDR3 protein: CASSEDFYEQYF; CDR3 DNA: TGTGCCAGCAGTGAGGACTTCTACGAGCAGTACTTC
J gene: TRBJ2-4; clone size: few; D gene: TRBD2; V gene: TRBV10-3; CDR3 protein: CAISEGLAGGENIQYF; CDR3 DNA: TGTGCCATCAGTGAAGGTCTAGCGGGAGGGGAAAACATTCAGTACTTC
J gene: TRBJ1-5; clone size: .; D gene: TRBD1; V gene: TRBV28; CDR3 protein: CASSLTRGAGNQPQHF; CDR3 DNA: TGTGCCAGCAGTTTAACCAGGGGGGCTGGCAATCAGCCCCAGCATTTT
J gene: TRBJ2-2; clone size: .; D gene: .; V gene: TRBV19; CDR3 protein: CASSPATVNTGELFF; CDR3 DNA: TGTGCCAGTAGTCCAGCGACAGTAAACACCGGGGAGCTGTTTTTT
J gene: TRBJ1-4; clone size: .; D gene: .; V gene: TRBV4-3; CDR3 protein: CASSQGALTGTEKLFF; CDR3 DNA: TGCGCCAGCAGCCAAGGGGCCCTGACAGGTACCGAAAAACTGTTTTTT
J gene: TRBJ1-2; clone size: .; D gene: .; V gene: TRBV27; CDR3 protein: CASSFDSRNYYGYTF; CDR3 DNA: TGTGCCAGCAGTTTCGACTCCCGAAACTACTATGGCTACACCTTC
J gene: TRBJ1-2; clone size: .; D gene: TRBD1; V gene: TRBV18; CDR3 protein: CASSPGDRGKNGYTF; CDR3 DNA: TGTGCCAGCTCACCCGGGGACAGGGGGAAGAATGGCTACACCTTC
J gene: TRBJ2-4; clone size: .; D gene: TRBD2; V gene: TRBV11-3; CDR3 protein: CASSSRTSGSFDIQYF; CDR3 DNA: TGTGCCAGCAGCTCCCGGACTAGCGGGAGTTTTGACATTCAGTACTTC
J gene: TRBJ2-7; clone size: few; D gene: .; V gene: TRBV10-3; CDR3 protein: CAIAPGAYEQYF; CDR3 DNA: TGTGCCATCGCACCGGGTGCCTACGAGCAGTACTTC
J gene: TRBJ1-1; clone size: .; D gene: .; V gene: TRBV6-1; CDR3 protein: CASSETGYEAFF; CDR3 DNA: TGTGCCAGCAGTGAAACAGGTTATGAAGCTTTCTTT
J gene: TRBJ2-2; clone size: few; D gene: .; V gene: TRBV6-1; CDR3 protein: CASTFEMPDTGELFF; CDR3 DNA: TGTGCCAGCACTTTTGAGATGCCGGACACCGGGGAGCTGTTTTTT
J gene: TRBJ1-6; clone size: .; D gene: .; V gene: TRBV19; CDR3 protein: CASTPSSSYNSPLHF; CDR3 DNA: TGTGCCAGTACCCCTTCGAGCTCCTATAATTCACCCCTCCACTTT
J gene: TRBJ1-1; clone size: once; D gene: .; V gene: TRBV28; CDR3 protein: CASSFQGSWNTEAFF; CDR3 DNA: TGTGCCAGCAGTTTCCAGGGCTCGTGGAACACTGAAGCTTTCTTT
J gene: TRBJ2-7; clone size: once; D gene: .; V gene: TRBV25-1; CDR3 protein: CASSEYSGLEQYF; CDR3 DNA: TGTGCCAGCAGTGAATATAGTGGGCTCGAGCAGTACTTC
J gene: TRBJ2-3; clone size: .; D gene: .; V gene: TRBV6-4; CDR3 protein: CASSVDTWTDTQYF; CDR3 DNA: TGTGCCAGCAGTGTTGACACGTGGACAGATACGCAGTATTTT
J gene: TRBJ2-1; clone size: .; D gene: .; V gene: TRBV28; CDR3 protein: CASSLPRGAGSYNEQFF; CDR3 DNA: TGTGCCAGCAGTTTACCGCGGGGAGCAGGTTCCTACAATGAGCAGTTCTTC
J gene: TRBJ1-1; clone size: .; D gene: .; V gene: TRBV7-9; CDR3 protein: CTSSLEGFGNTEAFF; CDR3 DNA: TGTACCAGCAGCTTAGAGGGGTTCGGAAACACTGAAGCTTTCTTT
J gene: TRBJ2-6; clone size: .; D gene: TRBD2; V gene: TRBV4-2; CDR3 protein: CASSQGAGGIPSGANVLTF; CDR3 DNA: TGTGCCAGCAGCCAAGGGGCGGGGGGCATCCCATCTGGGGCCAACGTCCTGACTTTC
J gene: TRBJ2-7; clone size: once; D gene: .; V gene: TRBV19; CDR3 protein: CASTPRDGLVSYEQYF; CDR3 DNA: TGTGCCAGTACCCCGCGGGACGGACTGGTCTCCTACGAGCAGTACTTC
J gene: TRBJ1-2; clone size: .; D gene: .; V gene: TRBV12-2; CDR3 protein: CASRSRTGPRGYTF; CDR3 DNA: TGTGCAAGTCGCTCGAGGACAGGGCCTCGGGGCTACACCTTC
J gene: TRBJ1-1; clone size: once; D gene: .; V gene: TRBV7-2; CDR3 protein: CASSLDPPRGNTEAFF; CDR3 DNA: TGTGCCAGCAGCTTAGACCCCCCCAGGGGAAACACTGAAGCTTTCTTT
J gene: TRBJ2-4; clone size: .; D gene: .; V gene: TRBV11-2; CDR3 protein: CASGMRKNIQYF; CDR3 DNA: TGTGCCAGCGGTATGCGTAAAAACATTCAGTACTTC
J gene: TRBJ2-5; clone size: .; D gene: .; V gene: TRBV19; CDR3 protein: CASSIGQGGQETQYF; CDR3 DNA: TGTGCCAGTAGTATTGGCCAGGGTGGCCAAGAGACCCAGTACTTC
J gene: TRBJ1-3; clone size: .; D gene: .; V gene: TRBV29-1; CDR3 protein: CSVGIGGSGNTIYF; CDR3 DNA: TGCAGCGTTGGAATTGGGGGCAGCGGAAACACCATATATTTT
J gene: TRBJ2-7; clone size: .; D gene: TRBD2; V gene: TRBV11-3; CDR3 protein: CASSLLQLAGGPGEQYF; CDR3 DNA: TGTGCCAGCAGCCTTCTTCAATTAGCGGGAGGGCCGGGCGAGCAGTACTTC
J gene: TRBJ1-4; clone size: .; D gene: .; V gene: TRBV4-2; CDR3 protein: CASSPRNPNEKLFF; CDR3 DNA: TGTGCCAGCAGCCCCAGGAACCCTAATGAAAAACTGTTTTTT
J gene: TRBJ2-2; clone size: .; D gene: TRBD2; V gene: TRBV7-9; CDR3 protein: CASSPPPGTSGRDTGELFF; CDR3 DNA: TGTGCCAGCAGCCCGCCCCCCGGGACTAGCGGGAGGGACACCGGGGAGCTGTTTTTT
J gene: TRBJ2-1; clone size: .; D gene: .; V gene: TRBV5-1; CDR3 protein: CASSLGLSYNEQFF; CDR3 DNA: TGCGCCAGCAGCTTGGGACTTTCCTACAATGAGCAGTTCTTC
J gene: TRBJ2-1; clone size: .; D gene: .; V gene: TRBV29-1; CDR3 protein: CSVRRDSSVGDGNEQFF; CDR3 DNA: TGCAGCGTTCGCCGGGACTCTAGCGTAGGAGATGGCAATGAGCAGTTCTTC
J gene: TRBJ2-2; clone size: .; D gene: .; V gene: TRBV6-5; CDR3 protein: CASSLEGGTGELFF; CDR3 DNA: TGTGCCAGCAGTTTAGAGGGAGGAACCGGGGAGCTGTTTTTT
J gene: TRBJ2-2; clone size: .; D gene: TRBD1; V gene: TRBV5-1; CDR3 protein: CASSWTGETGELFF; CDR3 DNA: TGCGCCAGCAGCTGGACAGGGGAGACCGGGGAGCTGTTTTTT
J gene: TRBJ2-2; clone size: .; D gene: .; V gene: TRBV2; CDR3 protein: CASIRLERTGELFF; CDR3 DNA: TGTGCCAGCATCCGTCTCGAGCGGACCGGGGAGCTGTTTTTT
J gene: TRBJ1-2; clone size: .; D gene: .; V gene: TRBV7-2; CDR3 protein: CASSLGGPAYGYTF; CDR3 DNA: TGTGCCAGCAGCTTAGGGGGGCCGGCTTATGGCTACACCTTC
J gene: TRBJ1-1; clone size: .; D gene: TRBD1; V gene: TRBV5-6; CDR3 protein: CASSLGDRGTEAFF; CDR3 DNA: TGTGCCAGCAGCTTGGGGGACAGGGGAACTGAAGCTTTCTTT
J gene: TRBJ1-2; clone size: once; D gene: TRBD1; V gene: TRBV28; CDR3 protein: CASSGGGTGRAGKYGYTF; CDR3 DNA: TGTGCCAGCAGTGGAGGTGGGACAGGCCGAGCAGGGAAATATGGCTACACCTTC
J gene: TRBJ1-3; clone size: .; D gene: .; V gene: TRBV30; CDR3 protein: CAWKRPGGNTIYF; CDR3 DNA: TGTGCCTGGAAACGGCCGGGAGGAAACACCATATATTTT
J gene: TRBJ1-1; clone size: .; D gene: .; V gene: TRBV7-2; CDR3 protein: CASSLDTGSATEAFF; CDR3 DNA: TGTGCCAGCAGCCTCGATACAGGGTCGGCCACTGAAGCTTTCTTT
J gene: TRBJ2-7; clone size: .; D gene: .; V gene: TRBV6-5; CDR3 protein: CASSYHRLIPPREQYF; CDR3 DNA: TGTGCCAGCAGTTACCACAGGCTCATACCCCCCCGCGAGCAGTACTTC
J gene: TRBJ2-2; clone size: once; D gene: TRBD2; V gene: TRBV6-5; CDR3 protein: CASTRGLLNTGELFF; CDR3 DNA: TGTGCCAGCACCCGGGGACTATTGAACACCGGGGAGCTGTTTTTT
J gene: TRBJ1-2; clone size: .; D gene: .; V gene: TRBV4-2; CDR3 protein: CASSQESIGVHIGYTF; CDR3 DNA: TGTGCCAGCAGCCAAGAGTCGATAGGGGTCCATATTGGCTACACCTTC
J gene: TRBJ2-4; clone size: .; D gene: TRBD1; V gene: TRBV2; CDR3 protein: CASSQGGQGAKNIQYF; CDR3 DNA: TGTGCCAGCAGCCAAGGGGGACAGGGGGCCAAAAACATTCAGTACTTC
J gene: TRBJ2-3; clone size: once; D gene: TRBD2; V gene: TRBV2; CDR3 protein: CASSVAGVADTQYF; CDR3 DNA: TGTGCCAGCAGCGTAGCGGGAGTAGCAGATACGCAGTATTTT
J gene: TRBJ2-2; clone size: .; D gene: .; V gene: TRBV5-1; CDR3 protein: CASSLDEERVRRGELFF; CDR3 DNA: TGCGCCAGCAGCTTGGATGAAGAACGCGTGCGCCGCGGGGAGCTGTTTTTT
J gene: TRBJ1-2; clone size: .; D gene: TRBD1; V gene: TRBV30; CDR3 protein: CAWTGGNYGYTF; CDR3 DNA: TGTGCCTGGACAGGGGGCAACTATGGCTACACCTTC
J gene: TRBJ1-2; clone size: few; D gene: .; V gene: TRBV7-9; CDR3 protein: CASSHPNRDALYGYTF; CDR3 DNA: TGTGCCAGCAGCCACCCAAACAGGGACGCCCTTTATGGCTACACCTTC
J gene: TRBJ2-1; clone size: .; D gene: TRBD1; V gene: TRBV27; CDR3 protein: CASSFRDRAAEQFF; CDR3 DNA: TGTGCCAGCAGCTTCCGGGACAGGGCTGCTGAGCAGTTCTTC
J gene: TRBJ2-7; clone size: .; D gene: TRBD1; V gene: TRBV7-9; CDR3 protein: CASSDRETPNYEQYF; CDR3 DNA: TGTGCCAGCAGCGACAGGGAAACCCCTAACTACGAGCAATACTTC
J gene: TRBJ1-2; clone size: .; D gene: TRBD1; V gene: TRBV5-1; CDR3 protein: CASSLDRGYYYGYTF; CDR3 DNA: TGCGCCAGCAGCTTGGACAGGGGGTATTATTATGGCTACACCTTC
J gene: TRBJ2-3; clone size: few; D gene: .; V gene: TRBV7-2; CDR3 protein: CASSRGGAPTDTQYF; CDR3 DNA: TGTGCCAGCAGCCGAGGGGGGGCACCCACAGATACGCAGTATTTT
J gene: TRBJ2-7; clone size: .; D gene: .; V gene: TRBV7-2; CDR3 protein: CASSLGRRSRAGEQYF; CDR3 DNA: TGTGCCAGCAGCTTAGGGCGGCGGAGCCGGGCGGGGGAGCAGTACTTC
J gene: TRBJ2-1; clone size: .; D gene: TRBD2; V gene: TRBV7-7; CDR3 protein: CASSLKLTGLAGNNEQFF; CDR3 DNA: TGTGCCAGCAGCTTAAAATTGACGGGACTAGCGGGGAACAATGAGCAGTTCTTC